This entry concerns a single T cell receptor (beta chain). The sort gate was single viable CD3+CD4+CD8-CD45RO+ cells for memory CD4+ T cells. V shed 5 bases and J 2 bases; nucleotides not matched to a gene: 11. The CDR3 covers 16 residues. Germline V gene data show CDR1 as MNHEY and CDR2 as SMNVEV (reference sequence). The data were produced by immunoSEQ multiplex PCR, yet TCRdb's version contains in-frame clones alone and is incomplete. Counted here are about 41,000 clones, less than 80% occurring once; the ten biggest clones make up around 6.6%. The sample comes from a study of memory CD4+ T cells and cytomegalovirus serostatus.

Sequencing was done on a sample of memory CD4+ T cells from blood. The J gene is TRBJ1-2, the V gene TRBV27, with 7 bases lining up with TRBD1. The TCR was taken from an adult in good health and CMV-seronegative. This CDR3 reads CASSLVPGQFNYGYTF. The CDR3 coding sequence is TGTGCCAGCAGTCTAGTCCCGGGACAGTTCAACTATGGCTACACCTTC.